This T cell receptor (beta chain) was sequenced in a study of blood T cell repertoires in COVID-19. Study as a whole: Both acute and convalescent COVID-19 samples were obtained from the United States, Italy and Spain. The analysed material was cDNA or gDNA that came from T cells, B-cell-depleted T cells, or PBMCs.

V gave up 4 bases and J gave up 0 bases; unmatched junction bases: 2. This CDR3 has 14 residues. Germline assignment: CDR1 SGHTA and CDR2 FQGTGA. In the source study's methods: Amplification from reference gene primers served as the basis for estimated nucleated cell counts. This table comes from immunoSEQ multiplex PCR, and its TCRdb copy is limited to in-frame clones, with some not included. That table furnishes V, J and clone size, whereas the DNA furnished D and trimming. This repertoire shows fewer than 50,000 clones, around 83% found once; its top ten account for about 43%. The TCR comes from an elderly woman with active or convalescent COVID-19. Sample: peripheral blood. The V and J genes are TRBV7-3 and TRBJ2-5, with 7 bases identical to TRBD1. The CDR3, as DNA: TGTGCCAGCAGCTCACAGGGGAACCAAGAGACCCAGTACTTC. It is translated as CASSSQGNQETQYF.